This TCR beta chain comes out of a study of cytomegalovirus exposure and HLA in healthy donors (dated by TCRdb to about 2017). Study-wide context: According to a later analysis, one platform produced both the roughly 120 validation repertoires and the 700 or so repertoires of the first cohort. A separate validation cohort of over 95 different subjects was used in addition to the roughly 620-subject first cohort. The study was designed to test whether signatures of past pathogen exposure could be identified by cataloging public T cell receptors. High-throughput TCR immunosequencing, statistical association of individual TCRs with disease status, and machine learning were combined to predict cytomegalovirus infection status. The paper's findings and limits, for the study overall: The study gave a list of over 150 TCR beta chains associated with cytomegalovirus. A later analysis lacked HLA typing for the validation cohort, so it scored co-occurrence in that cohort across all 120 repertoires. In both the original and validation cohorts, the classifier was reported to diagnose cytomegalovirus status with high specificity and sensitivity. Of the cluster scores, roughly 95% were above 0 in a later analysis, which found that TCRs clustered in the first cohort also tended to co-occur in the 95 to 150 validation repertoires. In vitro tests confirmed that a few of the cytomegalovirus-associated TCR beta chains recognize cytomegalovirus antigens. The authors suggested that the approach could potentially be generalized to other disease states and immunological phenotypes. Most TCR sequences were observed very rarely across donors, whereas some public TCRs were present in many individuals.

The donors belonged to the validation cohort of about 120 subjects, which was separate from the roughly 700-subject first cohort. This clone was detected once. It lacks a known antigen. No qualities accompany the bases; no much larger clone lies one base away. Libraries were built with the immunoSEQ multiplex PCR assay. From the authors' description of their analysis: A statistical classification framework was built for diagnosing cytomegalovirus status from the catalog of TCR beta chain sequences. TCRdb's version of the immuneACCESS table is confined to in-frame rearrangements and falls short of the full clone set. An unresolved V gene accounts for under half of the shortfall where checked; the remainder is of unknown origin. V and J calls and clone size follow that table, whereas D and trimming were derived from the DNA. Within this sample are about 300,000 clones, with around 89% of them counted one time only. The ten largest clones capture around 0.9% of the sample.

CDR1 and CDR2 are drawn from the germline V gene: MNHNS, SASEGT. Counted from cysteine to phenylalanine, this CDR3 has 14 amino acids. The entry retains the CDR3 DNA only, 42 bases that are in frame from base 1. The junction carries 11 bases between V and J, which are trimmed by 3 bases and 5 bases respectively. This TCR was recovered from a woman aged 18-30 years in good health and CMV-seronegative. The chain couples TRBV6-1 to TRBJ2-1; the D gene remains uncertain. Sequenced material: PBMCs. Here the CDR3 is given as CASSEGLGNNEQFF. The nucleotides are TGTGCCAGCAGTGAGGGTCTAGGTAACAATGAGCAGTTCTTC.